This T cell receptor beta chain derives from a study of Graves' ophthalmopathy and Graves' hyperthyroidism. The study's findings and limits: Discriminating ophthalmopathy from stable hyperthyroidism, a 13-signature model attained a sensitivity of 85% to 90% and a specificity of about 81%.

Germline V gene data show CDR1 as DFQATT and CDR2 as SNEGSKA (reference sequence). V lost 1 base and J lost 4, with 8 bases in between. The CDR3 has 12 residues. The study amplified TCR beta CDR3 regions using RNA transcripts. First-round RT-PCR employed HTBI primers, with a second-round multiplex PCR after it. TCRdb called the multiplex PCR reads again in MiXCR, with one record for every CDR3 protein. The top ten hold about 2.4% of the sample, which has about 370,000 distinct CDR3 sequences, about 18% seen once. Recruitment covered hyperthyroidism patients aged 18 to 65 whose new diagnosis was of under 2 months' duration. This clonotype was seen repeatedly, ten times or more. Its antigen is currently unknown.

The receptor comes from an adult woman with stable Graves' hyperthyroidism. This chain uses TRBV20-1 with TRBJ2-7, with D uncertain. The sequencing sample was made of peripheral blood. CDR3 sequence reads: CSARGLLYEQYF. The CDR3 DNA reads as TGCAGTGCTAGAGGTCTGCTATACGAGCAGTACTTC.